The 5 T cell receptor beta chains given below trace back to one sample, sequenced in a study of blood T cell repertoires in COVID-19. The repertoire was sequenced with immunoSEQ multiplex PCR; TCRdb's copy has only in-frame clones and lacks some. The sample gives around 260,000 clones, roughly 90% of which show up once; less than 0.95% is in the top ten. Sequencing was done on a sample of peripheral blood. The origin of the receptors is a woman in her 40s who had recovered from COVID-19.

V gene TRBV7-2 combines with J gene TRBJ2-7; possibly TRBD1 for D (5 bases). Trimming cost V 2 bases and J 0 bases, with 17 bases left between them. CDR1 and CDR2 from the germline V gene are SGHTA and FQGNSA. CDR3 length: 17 residues. CDR3 DNA: TGTGCCAGCAGCTTAACCGCGTCGACAGTGTCCTCCTACGAGCAGTACTTC. Its translation: CASSLTASTVSSYEQYF.

V and J are TRBV24-1 and TRBJ1-2; weak D call: TRBD1 (5 bases). Trimming cost V 8 bases and J 8 bases, with 11 bases left between them. Germline CDR1 is KGHDR and CDR2 is SFDVKD. The CDR3 is 11 residues long. CDR3 coding DNA: TGTGCCACCAATGGGCCAGGGGGCTACACCTTC. This codes for CATNGPGGYTF.

This clone occurred once. The gene calls are TRBV4-2 and TRBJ2-1, with TRBD2 matching 14 bases. CDR3 length: 18 residues. With V trimmed by 4 bases and J by 4 bases, 9 bases remained unmatched. Germline CDR1 and CDR2: LGHNA and YNFKEQ. The CDR3 DNA is TGTGCCAGCAGCCCTAGGACTAGCGGGAGGAATGATTACAATGAGCAGTTCTTC. Its protein is CASSPRTSGRNDYNEQFF.

The chain joins TRBV28 to TRBJ1-2; 7 positions agree with TRBD1. Trimming took 10 bases from V and 6 from J; bases not matched to a gene: 5. Germline V gives CDR1 MDHEN, CDR2 SYDVKM. The CDR3 covers 11 residues. The CDR3 here is CATHTGDGYTF. Here the CDR3 DNA reads TGTGCCACCCATACAGGGGATGGCTACACCTTC.

CDR3 protein: CASSLGLAGGAHEQYF. As DNA, the CDR3 is TGTGCCAGCAGCTTGGGACTAGCGGGAGGGGCCCACGAGCAGTACTTC. This chain uses TRBV5-6 with TRBJ2-7, with TRBD2 matching over 14 bases. Trimming removed 0 bases from V and 5 bases from J; junction bases left unmatched: 4. The CDR3 extends over 16 amino acids. Germline V gives CDR1 SGHDT, CDR2 YYEEEE.